This entry lists 5 T cell receptor beta chains sequenced from one sample in a study of T cell repertoires in cytomegalovirus infection. From the reads, TCRdb called clonotypes with MiXCR, one entry per CDR3 protein. The data contain 200,000 to 300,000 distinct CDR3 sequences, 9% to 15% of them singletons. Material: PBMCs. The source of these receptors is a human donor in good health (CMV status not recorded). Some clones in this sample may be carry-over from other donors' samples.

This clonotype appeared once. V and J are TRBV29-1 and TRBJ1-2, with 10 bases fitting TRBD1. The V gene's germline CDR1 is SQVTM and CDR2 ANQGSEA. With 3 bases clipped from V and 4 bases from J, the junction kept 11 bases outside the gene matches. This CDR3 spans 16 amino acids. Here the CDR3 reads CSVDGSGQGSAYGYTF. The DNA for the CDR3 is TGCAGCGTTGATGGATCGGGACAGGGGAGCGCCTATGGCTACACCTTC.

The table lists this clonotype with many counts. The genes are TRBV7-2 and TRBJ1-1; 7 nucleotides align to TRBD1. Germline V gene lookup returns CDR1 SGHTA and CDR2 FQGNSA. This CDR3 contains 13 residues. The V and J ends lost 5 bases and 1 base, in that order; junction bases with no gene match: 1. CDR3 sequence (DNA): TGTGCCAGCAGCCAGGGGGGGAACACTGAAGCTTTCTTT. This codes for CASSQGGNTEAFF. The variable domain in full, completed from reference TRBV7-2 and TRBJ1-1, reads GAGVSQSPSNKVTEKGKDVELRCDPISGHTALYWYRQSLGQGLEFLIYFQGNSAPDKSGLPSDRFSAERTGGSVSTLTIQRTQQEDSAVYLCASSQGGNTEAFFGQGTRLTVV.

The chain combines TRBV14 with TRBJ1-1, with D unresolved. Looked up from germline, CDR1 is SGHDN and CDR2 is FVKESK. V was trimmed by 8 bases and J by 0 bases, leaving 10 bases between them. This CDR3 is 13 amino acids long. The CDR3 DNA is TGTGCCAGCTCGTGGGCTGTGAACACTGAAGCTTTCTTT. Protein product: CASSWAVNTEAFF.

V is TRBV29-1 and J is TRBJ2-4; 7 bases fit TRBD1. The CDR3 extends over 13 amino acids. V lost 5 bases, J lost 5 bases, and 6 bases stayed unmatched. Per the germline V gene, CDR1 is SQVTM and CDR2 is ANQGSEA. This CDR3 reads CSVRDSYQNIQYF. The CDR3 coding sequence is TGCAGCGTTCGGGACAGTTACCAAAACATTCAGTACTTC.

This clonotype was counted at least ten times. The chain has TRBV12-3 or TRBV12-4 and TRBJ1-6; D remains unclear. The CDR3 has 19 amino acids. The V end lost 2 bases, the J end lost 5 bases, and 22 bases lay between the germline ends. In nucleotides, the CDR3 is TGTGCCAGCAGTTTAACGGAGATTTGGGCCGCGCATAATAATTCACCCCTCCACTTT. Its translation is CASSLTEIWAAHNNSPLHF.